These T cell receptor beta chains were read from a single sample in a study of T-cell memory formation after mild COVID-19. TCRdb recomputed calls from the 5' RACE reads with MiXCR, one row per CDR3 protein. This sample yields tens of thousands of distinct CDR3 sequences, of which approximately 13% are seen a single time; roughly a third belongs to the top ten. The specimen sequenced was PBMCs or a T cell subset sorted from them (not recorded which). The origin of the receptors is an adult woman who had mild COVID-19 (a few samples of this study predate the infection). Cell type and time point are not known. CDR3s include the opening cysteine and the closing phenylalanine or tryptophan. A D gene is named only where the DNA matches it firmly. Rows may omit the clone size; those that give it use once, few, many or a size class.

few	TRBV5-1	TRBD2	TRBJ2-1	CASSWGLAGVLTNEQFF	TGCGCCAGCAGCTGGGGACTAGCGGGAGTTTTAACGAATGAGCAGTTCTTC
.	TRBV4-2	TRBD1	TRBJ2-2	CASSGFGTDNTGELFF	TGTGCCAGCAGCGGGTTCGGGACAGATAACACCGGGGAGCTGTTTTTT
few	TRBV20-1	TRBD2	TRBJ2-7	CSARAGTSGGDAYEQYF	TGCAGTGCTAGAGCCGGGACTAGCGGGGGAGACGCCTACGAGCAGTACTTC
.	TRBV7-8	.	TRBJ2-6	CASGQTSGANVLTF	TGTGCCAGCGGGCAGACCTCTGGGGCCAACGTCCTGACTTTC
.	TRBV7-3	.	TRBJ2-7	CASSLPNISNEQYF	TGTGCCAGCAGCTTACCCAATATAAGCAACGAGCAGTACTTC
.	TRBV9	.	TRBJ2-7	CASSEDQGEQYF	TGTGCCAGCAGCGAGGACCAGGGTGAGCAGTACTTC
few	TRBV6-6	TRBD2	TRBJ2-4	CASSPLAGGGNIQYF	TGTGCCAGCAGCCCTCTAGCGGGAGGGGGGAACATTCAGTACTTC
.	TRBV7-9	.	TRBJ2-1	CASSLVPDEQFF	TGTGCCAGCAGCTTAGTCCCCGATGAGCAGTTCTTC
few	TRBV7-9	.	TRBJ2-7	CASSDTRTYEQYF	TGTGCCAGCAGCGACACCCGTACCTACGAGCAGTACTTC
.	TRBV7-2	TRBD2	TRBJ2-7	CASSLGLAGPYEQYF	TGTGCCAGCAGCTTAGGACTAGCGGGCCCCTACGAGCAGTACTTC
.	TRBV15	TRBD2	TRBJ2-2	CATSRDVEVLASGGTGELFF	TGTGCCACCAGCAGAGATGTAGAGGTGTTGGCTAGCGGGGGGACCGGGGAGCTGTTTTTT
.	TRBV20-1	.	TRBJ1-2	CSARGSPANYGYTF	TGCAGTGCTAGAGGCTCGCCAGCTAACTATGGCTACACCTTC
few	TRBV24-1	TRBD1	TRBJ2-4	CATSDRGDIQYF	TGTGCCACCAGCGACAGGGGGGACATTCAGTACTTC
few	TRBV19	TRBD2	TRBJ2-1	CATSPLAGGHNEQFF	TGTGCCACTTCGCCTCTAGCGGGAGGCCACAATGAGCAGTTCTTC
.	TRBV10-3	TRBD1	TRBJ2-7	CAISALTDRYEQYF	TGTGCCATCAGTGCCCTCACGGACAGGTACGAGCAGTACTTC
few	TRBV30	.	TRBJ2-5	CAWSVKGYQETQYF	TGTGCCTGGAGTGTAAAGGGGTACCAAGAGACCCAGTACTTC
.	TRBV15	.	TRBJ2-7	CATSRDLYEQYF	TGTGCCACCAGCAGAGATCTCTACGAGCAGTACTTC
many	TRBV20-1	.	TRBJ2-7	CSARDGDYEQYF	TGCAGTGCTAGAGACGGGGACTACGAGCAGTACTTC
.	TRBV7-6	.	TRBJ2-3	CASSFGAPSTDTQYF	TGTGCCAGCAGCTTTGGGGCGCCTAGCACAGATACGCAGTATTTT